This T cell receptor beta chain was recovered during a study of shared clonotypes between healthy human individuals. The CDR3 is 15 amino acids. The study drew all its donors from Caucasian adults living in Nashville, Tennessee. This table comes from immunoSEQ multiplex PCR, and its TCRdb copy is limited to in-frame clones, with some not included. Among about 460,000 clones listed, roughly three quarters were seen once. The receptor was isolated from a woman aged 40 to 50 in good health. Some clones in this sample may be carry-over from other donors' samples. Sequencing was carried out using PBMCs. The rearrangement joins TRBV12-2 to TRBJ2-5. TRBV12-2 is labeled a pseudogene. This CDR3 reads CASRLVWPARETQYF. CDR3 sequence (DNA): TGTGCAAGTCGCTTAGTATGGCCAGCTCGGGAGACCCAGTACTTC.